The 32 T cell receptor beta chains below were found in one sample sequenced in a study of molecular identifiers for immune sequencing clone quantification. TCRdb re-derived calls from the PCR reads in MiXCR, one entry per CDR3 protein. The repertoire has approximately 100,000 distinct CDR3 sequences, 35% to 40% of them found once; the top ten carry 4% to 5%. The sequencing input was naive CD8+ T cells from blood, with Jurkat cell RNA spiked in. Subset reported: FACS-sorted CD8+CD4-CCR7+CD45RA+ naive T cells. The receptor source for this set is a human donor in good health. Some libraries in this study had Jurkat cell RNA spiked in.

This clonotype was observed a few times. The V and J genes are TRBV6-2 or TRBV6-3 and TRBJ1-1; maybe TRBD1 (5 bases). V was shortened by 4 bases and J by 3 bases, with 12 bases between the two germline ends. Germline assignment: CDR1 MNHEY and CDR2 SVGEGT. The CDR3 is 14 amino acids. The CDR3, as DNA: TGTGCCAGCAGTTTAGTGGGGCCGTACACTGAAGCTTTCTTT. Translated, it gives CASSLVGPYTEAFF.

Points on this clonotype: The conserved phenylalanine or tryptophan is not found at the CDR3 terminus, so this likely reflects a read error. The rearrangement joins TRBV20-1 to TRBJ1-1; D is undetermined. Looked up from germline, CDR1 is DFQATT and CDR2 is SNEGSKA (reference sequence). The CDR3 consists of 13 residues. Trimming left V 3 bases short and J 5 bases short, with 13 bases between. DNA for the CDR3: TGCAGTGCTAGCGGAGGCCATGGGACTGAAGCTTTCCTT. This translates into CSASGGHGTEAFL.

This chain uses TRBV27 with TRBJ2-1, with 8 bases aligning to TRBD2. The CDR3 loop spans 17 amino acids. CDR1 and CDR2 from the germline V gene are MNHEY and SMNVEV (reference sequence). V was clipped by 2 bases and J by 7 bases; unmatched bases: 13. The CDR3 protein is CASSLIGGRTGGNEQFF. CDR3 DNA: TGTGCCAGCAGTTTAATAGGCGGGAGGACTGGGGGGAATGAGCAGTTCTTC.

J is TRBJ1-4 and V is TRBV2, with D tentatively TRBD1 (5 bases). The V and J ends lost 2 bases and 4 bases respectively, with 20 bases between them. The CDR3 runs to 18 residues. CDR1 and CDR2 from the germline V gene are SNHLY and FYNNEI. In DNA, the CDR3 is TGTGCCAGCAGTGAACAGGGTCCCTGGGGGGACCTTAATGAAAAACTGTTTTTT. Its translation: CASSEQGPWGDLNEKLFF.

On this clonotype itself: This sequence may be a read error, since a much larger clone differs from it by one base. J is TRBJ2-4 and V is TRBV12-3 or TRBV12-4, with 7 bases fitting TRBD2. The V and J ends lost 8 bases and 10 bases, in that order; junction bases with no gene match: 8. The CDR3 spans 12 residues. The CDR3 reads CASGQTSEIQYF. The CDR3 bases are TGTGCCAGCGGCCAAACTAGCGAAATTCAGTACTTC.

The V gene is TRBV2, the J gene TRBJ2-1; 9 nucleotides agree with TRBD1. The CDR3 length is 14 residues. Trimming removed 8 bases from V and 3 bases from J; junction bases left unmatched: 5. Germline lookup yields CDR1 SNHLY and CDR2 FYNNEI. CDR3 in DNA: TGTGCCAGCCAGAGGGACAGGGACTACAATGAGCAGTTCTTC. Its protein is CASQRDRDYNEQFF. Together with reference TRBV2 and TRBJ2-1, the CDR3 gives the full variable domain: EPEVTQTPSHQVTQMGQEVILRCVPISNHLYFYWYRQILGQKVEFLVSFYNNEISEKSEIFDDQFSVERPDGSNFTLKIRSTKLEDSAMYFCASQRDRDYNEQFFGPGTRLTVL.

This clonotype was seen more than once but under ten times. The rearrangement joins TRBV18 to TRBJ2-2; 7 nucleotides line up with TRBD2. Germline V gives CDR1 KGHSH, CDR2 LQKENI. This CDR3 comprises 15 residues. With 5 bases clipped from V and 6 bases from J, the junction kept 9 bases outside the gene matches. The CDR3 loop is CASSALAEPAGELFF. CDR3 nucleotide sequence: TGTGCCAGCTCAGCTCTAGCGGAACCAGCCGGGGAGCTGTTTTTT. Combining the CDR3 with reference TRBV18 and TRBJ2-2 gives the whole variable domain NAGVMQNPRHLVRRRGQEARLRCSPMKGHSHVYWYRQLPEEGLKFMVYLQKENIIDESGMPKERFSAEFPKEGPSILRIQQVVRGDSAAYFCASSALAEPAGELFFGEGSRLTVL.

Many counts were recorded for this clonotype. This CDR3 reads CASSSLGATEAFF. The CDR3 DNA reads as TGTGCCAGCAGTTCCCTTGGAGCGACTGAAGCTTTCTTT. The chain uses TRBV28 and TRBJ1-1, with D uncertain. The germline V gene encodes CDR1 MDHEN and CDR2 SYDVKM. Trimming shortened V by 4 bases and J by 5 bases, and 11 bases separated the two germline ends. This CDR3 is built from 13 residues.

CDR3 nucleotide sequence: TGTGCCAGCAGAGACAGGGACCAAGAGACCCAGTACTTC. Protein sequence: CASRDRDQETQYF. The genes are TRBV27 and TRBJ2-5; 7 bases fit TRBD1. The V and J ends lost 6 bases and 0 bases, in that order; junction bases with no gene match: 1. This CDR3 is 13 amino acids long. Germline V lookup: CDR1 MNHEY, CDR2 SMNVEV (reference sequence).

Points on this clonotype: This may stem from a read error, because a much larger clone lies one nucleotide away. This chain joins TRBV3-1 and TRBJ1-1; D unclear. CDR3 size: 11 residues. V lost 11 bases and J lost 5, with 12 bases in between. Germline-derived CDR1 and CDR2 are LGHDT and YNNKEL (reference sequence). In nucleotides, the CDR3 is TGTGCCGTCTTCGACGGGACTGAAGCTTTCTTT. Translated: CAVFDGTEAFF. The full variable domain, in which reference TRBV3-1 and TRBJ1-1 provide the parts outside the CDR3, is DTAVSQTPKYLVTQMGNDKSIKCEQNLGHDTMYWYKQDSKKFLKIMFSYNNKELIINETVPNRFSPKSPDKAHLNLHINSLELGDSAVYFCAVFDGTEAFFGQGTRLTVV.

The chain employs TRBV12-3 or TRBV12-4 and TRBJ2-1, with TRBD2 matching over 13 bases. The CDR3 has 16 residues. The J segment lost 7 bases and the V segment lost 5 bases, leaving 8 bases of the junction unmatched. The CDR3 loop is CASSPRTSGRGNEQFF. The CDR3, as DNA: TGTGCCAGCAGTCCTAGGACTAGCGGGAGAGGAAATGAGCAGTTCTTC.

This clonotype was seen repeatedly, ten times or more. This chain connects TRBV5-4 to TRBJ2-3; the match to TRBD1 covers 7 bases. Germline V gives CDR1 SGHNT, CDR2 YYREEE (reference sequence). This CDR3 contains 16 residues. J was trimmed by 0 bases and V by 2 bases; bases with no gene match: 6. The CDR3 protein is CASSFRDSSSTDTQYF. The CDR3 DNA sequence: TGTGCCAGCAGCTTCCGGGACAGCTCTAGCACAGATACGCAGTATTTT. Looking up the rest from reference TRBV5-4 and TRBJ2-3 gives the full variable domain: ETGVTQSPTHLIKTRGQQVTLRCSSQSGHNTVSWYQQALGQGPQFIFQYYREEENGRGNFPPRFSGLQFPNYSSELNVNALELDDSALYLCASSFRDSSSTDTQYFGPGTRLTVL.

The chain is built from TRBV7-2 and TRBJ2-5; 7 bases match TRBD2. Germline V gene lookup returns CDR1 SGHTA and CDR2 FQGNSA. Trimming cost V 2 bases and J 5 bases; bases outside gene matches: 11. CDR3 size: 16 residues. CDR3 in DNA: TGTGCCAGCAGCTTATGGGAGGGGTGGGCGGGGGAGACCCAGTACTTC. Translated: CASSLWEGWAGETQYF.

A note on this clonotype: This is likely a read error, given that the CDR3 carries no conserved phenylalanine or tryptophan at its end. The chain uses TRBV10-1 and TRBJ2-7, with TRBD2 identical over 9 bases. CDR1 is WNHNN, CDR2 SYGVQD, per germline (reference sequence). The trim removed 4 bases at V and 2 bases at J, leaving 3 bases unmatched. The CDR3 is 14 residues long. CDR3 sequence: CASSVAGEAYEQYS. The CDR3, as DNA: TGCGCCAGCAGTGTAGCGGGAGAGGCCTACGAGCAGTACTCC.

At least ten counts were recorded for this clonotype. This chain's CDR3 is CASCRSTSTDTQYF. The CDR3 DNA is TGTGCCAGCTGTAGATCAACTAGCACAGATACGCAGTATTTT. This chain uses TRBV28 with TRBJ2-3, with D unclear. Trimming took 8 bases from V and 0 from J, leaving 12 bases between them. The germline V gene has CDR1 MDHEN and CDR2 SYDVKM. This CDR3 contains 14 residues. Drawing the rest from reference TRBV28 and TRBJ2-3, the complete variable domain is DVKVTQSSRYLVKRTGEKVFLECVQDMDHENMFWYRQDPGLGLRLIYFSYDVKMKEKGDIPEGYSVSREKKERFSLILESASTNQTSMYLCASCRSTSTDTQYFGPGTRLTVL.

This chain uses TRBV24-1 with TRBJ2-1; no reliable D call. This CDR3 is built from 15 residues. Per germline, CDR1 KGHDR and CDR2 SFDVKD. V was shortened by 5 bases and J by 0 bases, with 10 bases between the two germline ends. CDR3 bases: TGTGCCACCAGTGGTGTGGGCAGCTCCTACAATGAGCAGTTCTTC. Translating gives CATSGVGSSYNEQFF.

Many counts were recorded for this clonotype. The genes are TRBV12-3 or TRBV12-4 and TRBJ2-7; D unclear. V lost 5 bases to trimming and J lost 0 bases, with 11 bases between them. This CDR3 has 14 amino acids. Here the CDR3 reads CASSPRRNSYEQYF. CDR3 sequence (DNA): TGTGCCAGCAGTCCTAGACGCAACTCCTACGAGCAGTACTTC.

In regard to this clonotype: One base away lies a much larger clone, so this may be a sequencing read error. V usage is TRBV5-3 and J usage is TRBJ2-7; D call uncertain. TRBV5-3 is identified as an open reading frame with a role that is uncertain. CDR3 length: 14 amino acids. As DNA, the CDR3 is TGTGCCAGCAGCTTCAGCCCGGCGGACTACGAGCAGTACTTC. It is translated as CASSFSPADYEQYF.

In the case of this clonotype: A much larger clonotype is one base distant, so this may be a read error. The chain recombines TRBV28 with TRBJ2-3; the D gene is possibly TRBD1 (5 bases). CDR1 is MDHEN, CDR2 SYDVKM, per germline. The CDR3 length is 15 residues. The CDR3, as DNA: TGTGCCTGCAGCCCAGGGTTGTCTTCCGCAGATACGCAGTATTTT. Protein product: CACSPGLSSADTQYF.

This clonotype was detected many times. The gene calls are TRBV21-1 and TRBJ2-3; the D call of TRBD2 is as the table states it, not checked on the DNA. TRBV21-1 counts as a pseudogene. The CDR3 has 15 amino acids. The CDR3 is CASSKSALGVDTQYF. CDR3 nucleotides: TGTGCCAGCAGCAAATCAGCCCTTGGGGTAGATACGCAGTATTTT.

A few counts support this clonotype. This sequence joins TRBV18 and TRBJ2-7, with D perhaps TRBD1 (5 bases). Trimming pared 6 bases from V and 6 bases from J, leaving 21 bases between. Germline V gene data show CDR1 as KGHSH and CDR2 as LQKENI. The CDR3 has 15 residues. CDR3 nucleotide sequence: TGTGCCAGCTCGCCTAAGGACACCGAATTTCCCGAGCAGTACTTC. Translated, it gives CASSPKDTEFPEQYF.

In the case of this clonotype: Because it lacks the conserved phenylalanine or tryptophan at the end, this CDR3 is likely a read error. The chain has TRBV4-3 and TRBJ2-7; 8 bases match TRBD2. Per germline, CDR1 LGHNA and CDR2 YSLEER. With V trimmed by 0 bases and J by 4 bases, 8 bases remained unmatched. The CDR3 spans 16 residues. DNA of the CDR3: TGCGCCAGCAGCCAAGACTGGAGCGGGAGAGCATACGAGCAGTACTAC. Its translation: CASSQDWSGRAYEQYY.

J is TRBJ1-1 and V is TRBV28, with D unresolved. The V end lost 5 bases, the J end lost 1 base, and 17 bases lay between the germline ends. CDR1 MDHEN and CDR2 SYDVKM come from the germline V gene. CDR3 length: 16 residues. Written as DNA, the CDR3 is TGTGCCAGCAGTCCCCTCGGTCGGGAGAGGAACACTGAAGCTTTCTTT. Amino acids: CASSPLGRERNTEAFF.

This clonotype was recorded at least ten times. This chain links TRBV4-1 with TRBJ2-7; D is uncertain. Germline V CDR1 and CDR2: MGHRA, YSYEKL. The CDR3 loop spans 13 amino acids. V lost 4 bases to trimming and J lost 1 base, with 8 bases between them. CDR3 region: CASSPRASYEQYF. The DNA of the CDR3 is TGCGCCAGCAGCCCGCGCGCGTCCTACGAGCAGTACTTC.

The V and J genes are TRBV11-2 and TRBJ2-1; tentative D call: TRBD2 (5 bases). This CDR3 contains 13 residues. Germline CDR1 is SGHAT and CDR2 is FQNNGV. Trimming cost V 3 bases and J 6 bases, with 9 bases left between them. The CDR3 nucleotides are TGTGCCAGCAGCTTGTCGGGAACCAATGAGCAGTTCTTC. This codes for CASSLSGTNEQFF.

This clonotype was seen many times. The CDR3 DNA reads as TGTGCCAGCAGTTACACTCTAGCGGTCACAGATACGCAGTATTTT. Amino acid sequence: CASSYTLAVTDTQYF. The chain couples TRBV27 to TRBJ2-3; 7 bases fit TRBD2. The CDR3 is made up of 15 amino acids. J gave up 2 bases and V 4 bases, and 6 bases lay outside the gene matches. CDR1 is MNHEY and CDR2 is SMNVEV in the germline V gene (reference sequence).

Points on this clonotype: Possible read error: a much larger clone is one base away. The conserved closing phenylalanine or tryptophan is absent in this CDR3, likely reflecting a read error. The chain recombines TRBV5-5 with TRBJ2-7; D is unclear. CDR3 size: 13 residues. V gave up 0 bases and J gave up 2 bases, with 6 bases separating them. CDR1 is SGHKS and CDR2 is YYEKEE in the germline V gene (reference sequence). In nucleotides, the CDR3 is TGTGCCAGCAGCTTGGTGCCAGCCTACGAGCAGTACCTC. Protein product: CASSLVPAYEQYL.

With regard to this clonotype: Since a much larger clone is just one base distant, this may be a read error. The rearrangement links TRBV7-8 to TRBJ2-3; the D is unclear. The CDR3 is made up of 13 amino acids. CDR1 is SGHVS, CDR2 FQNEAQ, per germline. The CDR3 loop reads CAGSPSNYDTQYF. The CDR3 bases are TGTGCCGGCAGCCCCTCAAATTATGATACGCAGTATTTT.

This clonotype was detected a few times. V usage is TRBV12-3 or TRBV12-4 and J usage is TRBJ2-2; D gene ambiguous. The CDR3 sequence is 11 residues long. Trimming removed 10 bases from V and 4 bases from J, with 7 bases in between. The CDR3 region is CATWGTGELFF. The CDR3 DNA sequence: TGTGCCACCTGGGGCACCGGGGAGCTGTTTTTT.

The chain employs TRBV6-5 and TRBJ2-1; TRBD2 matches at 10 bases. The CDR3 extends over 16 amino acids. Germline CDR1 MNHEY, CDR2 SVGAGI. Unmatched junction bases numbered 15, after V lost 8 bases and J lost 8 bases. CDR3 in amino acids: CASGKSIAGGHDEQFF. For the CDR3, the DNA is TGTGCCAGCGGTAAAAGTATAGCGGGAGGCCACGATGAGCAGTTCTTC.

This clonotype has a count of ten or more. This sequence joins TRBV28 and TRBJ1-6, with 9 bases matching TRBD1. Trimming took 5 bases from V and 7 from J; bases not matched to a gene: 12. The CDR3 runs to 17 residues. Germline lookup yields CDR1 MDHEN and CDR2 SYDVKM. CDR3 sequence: CASSPLFGQGPNSPLHF. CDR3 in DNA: TGTGCCAGCAGTCCTCTTTTCGGACAGGGGCCAAATTCACCCCTCCACTTT.

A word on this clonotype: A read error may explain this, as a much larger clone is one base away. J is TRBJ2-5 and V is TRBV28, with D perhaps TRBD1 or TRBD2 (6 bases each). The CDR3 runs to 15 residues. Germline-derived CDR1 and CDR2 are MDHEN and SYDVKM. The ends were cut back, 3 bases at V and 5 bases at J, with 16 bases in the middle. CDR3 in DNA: TGTGCCAGCAGTTTGTTTGGGGGGCGCCATGAGACCCAGTACTTC. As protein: CASSLFGGRHETQYF.